The present TCR beta chain was sequenced within a study of blood T cells in healthy people across ages. The people who gave samples were healthy Caucasians from Russia, aged roughly 6 to 95. Total RNA was isolated from each sample in quantities of at least 5.5 micrograms. A second PCR, run for about 7 to 11 cycles, used a sample-barcoded 5' primer plus a J-beta primer mix. TCRdb redid the calling of the 5' RACE reads with MiXCR, one entry per CDR3 protein. Of some 760,000 distinct CDR3 sequences in the sample, approximately 25% were seen once. Worth noting for this clonotype: What it recognizes is unknown.

V shed 1 base and J shed 0 bases, with 10 bases lying between them. The CDR3 extends over 16 amino acids. Germline CDR1 and CDR2: SGHDN and FVKESK. Study-wide findings and caveats: Older age coincided with a roughly linear decline in TCR beta diversity per million T cells.

These same data were also listed under a study on T cells of mothers and their children.

Sequenced: blood. The source is a boy between 10 and 17 years old in good health. The gene calls are TRBV14 and TRBJ2-1; a weak D match, TRBD2 (6 bases). Here the CDR3 reads CASSQGLGASYNEQFF. CDR3 DNA sequence: TGTGCCAGCAGCCAAGGACTAGGGGCCTCCTACAATGAGCAGTTCTTC.